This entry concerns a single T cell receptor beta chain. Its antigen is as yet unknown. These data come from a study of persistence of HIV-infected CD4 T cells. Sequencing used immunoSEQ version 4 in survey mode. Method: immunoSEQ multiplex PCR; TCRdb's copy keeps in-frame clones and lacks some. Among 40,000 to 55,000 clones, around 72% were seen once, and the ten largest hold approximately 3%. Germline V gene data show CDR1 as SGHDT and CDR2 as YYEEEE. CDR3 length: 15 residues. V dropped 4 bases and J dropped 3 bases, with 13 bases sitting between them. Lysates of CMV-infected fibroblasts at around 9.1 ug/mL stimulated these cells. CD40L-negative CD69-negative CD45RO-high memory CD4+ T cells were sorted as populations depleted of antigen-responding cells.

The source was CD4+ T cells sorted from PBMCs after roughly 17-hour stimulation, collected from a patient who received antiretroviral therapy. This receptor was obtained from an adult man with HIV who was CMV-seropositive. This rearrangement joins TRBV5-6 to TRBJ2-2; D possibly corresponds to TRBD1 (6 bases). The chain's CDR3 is CASSGRNRDTGELFF. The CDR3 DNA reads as TGTGCCAGCAGCGGAAGGAACAGGGACACCGGGGAGCTGTTTTTT.